The text below deals with one T cell receptor (beta chain). Its antigen is as yet unknown. It was with 60 Vbeta and 13 Jbeta primers that the PCR ran. TCRdb keeps only in-frame clones here, not all; method: immunoSEQ multiplex PCR. Of roughly 100,000 clones in the sample, 65% to 90% were seen once. This sample was taken from a study of cytomegalovirus exposure and HLA in healthy donors. As for the study in general: Within an early data release were 80 million to 90 million unique TCRs drawn from HLA-typed donors.

CDR3 size: 16 residues. The ends were cut back, 6 bases at V and 6 bases at J, with 21 bases in the middle. Germline CDR1 LNHDA, CDR2 SQIVND (reference sequence). Broader study findings: Roughly even sequencing depth across donors was the assumption behind the presence/absence analyses.

The material sequenced was PBMCs. This TCR derives from a man aged 50-59 years in good health and CMV-seronegative. The chain joins TRBV19 to TRBJ2-1, with D possibly matching TRBD1 (6 bases). DNA for the CDR3: TGTGCCAGTAGGAAGCGTGGAGCAGGGGTCGGCAATGAGCAGTTCTTC. It is translated as CASRKRGAGVGNEQFF.